This T cell receptor (beta chain) was captured in a study of shared clonotypes between healthy human individuals. This CDR3 region has 12 residues. V lost 3 bases to trimming and J lost 7 bases, with 13 bases between them. CDR1 is GTSNPN and CDR2 is SVGIG in the germline V gene (reference sequence). As handled by the study authors: Filtering differed, since immunoSEQ gave only junction sequences and no quality scores. Here immunoSEQ multiplex PCR was the method, and the copy in TCRdb shows in-frame clones only, minus some. D and trimming were read from the DNA, whereas the V and J calls and clone size are those reported in that table. This table holds fewer than 3 million clones, roughly 92% found once.

The sample comprised naive CD4+ T cells from PBMCs. Subset of the sample: CD45RA+ positively selected. This chain links TRBV30 with TRBJ2-7, with D perhaps TRBD2 (5 bases). The sequence derives from a young man in good health. Some clones in this sample may be carry-over from other donors' samples. The DNA for the CDR3 is TGTGCCTGGAGCTCACAACCGGGGGAGCAGTACTTC. It encodes CAWSSQPGEQYF.